A few counts support the clone carrying this T cell receptor beta chain. What it binds is unknown. Germline CDR1 SEHNR, CDR2 FQNEAQ (reference sequence). Trimming shortened V by 1 base and J by 5 bases, and 6 bases separated the two germline ends. The CDR3 is 12 amino acids. Sequencing was performed with immunoSEQ multiplex PCR; in TCRdb, only in-frame clones are kept and a portion is missing. This table holds roughly 350,000 clones, roughly 85% found once. The data originate from a study of cytomegalovirus exposure and HLA in healthy donors. On the study more broadly: The 95 to 150 validation repertoires were produced on the same platform as the 550 to 700 repertoires of the first cohort. This was reported in a later analysis. Whole-study results and caveats: Overall, some 160 TCR beta chains were annotated as cytomegalovirus-associated.

The sequencing input was PBMCs. The clonotype originates from a woman between 18 and 30 years old in good health and CMV-seronegative. The chain couples TRBV7-9 to TRBJ2-7, with D possibly being TRBD1 (5 bases). CDR3 sequence: CASSLGRDEQYF. For the CDR3, the DNA is TGTGCCAGCAGCTTAGGCAGGGACGAGCAGTACTTC.